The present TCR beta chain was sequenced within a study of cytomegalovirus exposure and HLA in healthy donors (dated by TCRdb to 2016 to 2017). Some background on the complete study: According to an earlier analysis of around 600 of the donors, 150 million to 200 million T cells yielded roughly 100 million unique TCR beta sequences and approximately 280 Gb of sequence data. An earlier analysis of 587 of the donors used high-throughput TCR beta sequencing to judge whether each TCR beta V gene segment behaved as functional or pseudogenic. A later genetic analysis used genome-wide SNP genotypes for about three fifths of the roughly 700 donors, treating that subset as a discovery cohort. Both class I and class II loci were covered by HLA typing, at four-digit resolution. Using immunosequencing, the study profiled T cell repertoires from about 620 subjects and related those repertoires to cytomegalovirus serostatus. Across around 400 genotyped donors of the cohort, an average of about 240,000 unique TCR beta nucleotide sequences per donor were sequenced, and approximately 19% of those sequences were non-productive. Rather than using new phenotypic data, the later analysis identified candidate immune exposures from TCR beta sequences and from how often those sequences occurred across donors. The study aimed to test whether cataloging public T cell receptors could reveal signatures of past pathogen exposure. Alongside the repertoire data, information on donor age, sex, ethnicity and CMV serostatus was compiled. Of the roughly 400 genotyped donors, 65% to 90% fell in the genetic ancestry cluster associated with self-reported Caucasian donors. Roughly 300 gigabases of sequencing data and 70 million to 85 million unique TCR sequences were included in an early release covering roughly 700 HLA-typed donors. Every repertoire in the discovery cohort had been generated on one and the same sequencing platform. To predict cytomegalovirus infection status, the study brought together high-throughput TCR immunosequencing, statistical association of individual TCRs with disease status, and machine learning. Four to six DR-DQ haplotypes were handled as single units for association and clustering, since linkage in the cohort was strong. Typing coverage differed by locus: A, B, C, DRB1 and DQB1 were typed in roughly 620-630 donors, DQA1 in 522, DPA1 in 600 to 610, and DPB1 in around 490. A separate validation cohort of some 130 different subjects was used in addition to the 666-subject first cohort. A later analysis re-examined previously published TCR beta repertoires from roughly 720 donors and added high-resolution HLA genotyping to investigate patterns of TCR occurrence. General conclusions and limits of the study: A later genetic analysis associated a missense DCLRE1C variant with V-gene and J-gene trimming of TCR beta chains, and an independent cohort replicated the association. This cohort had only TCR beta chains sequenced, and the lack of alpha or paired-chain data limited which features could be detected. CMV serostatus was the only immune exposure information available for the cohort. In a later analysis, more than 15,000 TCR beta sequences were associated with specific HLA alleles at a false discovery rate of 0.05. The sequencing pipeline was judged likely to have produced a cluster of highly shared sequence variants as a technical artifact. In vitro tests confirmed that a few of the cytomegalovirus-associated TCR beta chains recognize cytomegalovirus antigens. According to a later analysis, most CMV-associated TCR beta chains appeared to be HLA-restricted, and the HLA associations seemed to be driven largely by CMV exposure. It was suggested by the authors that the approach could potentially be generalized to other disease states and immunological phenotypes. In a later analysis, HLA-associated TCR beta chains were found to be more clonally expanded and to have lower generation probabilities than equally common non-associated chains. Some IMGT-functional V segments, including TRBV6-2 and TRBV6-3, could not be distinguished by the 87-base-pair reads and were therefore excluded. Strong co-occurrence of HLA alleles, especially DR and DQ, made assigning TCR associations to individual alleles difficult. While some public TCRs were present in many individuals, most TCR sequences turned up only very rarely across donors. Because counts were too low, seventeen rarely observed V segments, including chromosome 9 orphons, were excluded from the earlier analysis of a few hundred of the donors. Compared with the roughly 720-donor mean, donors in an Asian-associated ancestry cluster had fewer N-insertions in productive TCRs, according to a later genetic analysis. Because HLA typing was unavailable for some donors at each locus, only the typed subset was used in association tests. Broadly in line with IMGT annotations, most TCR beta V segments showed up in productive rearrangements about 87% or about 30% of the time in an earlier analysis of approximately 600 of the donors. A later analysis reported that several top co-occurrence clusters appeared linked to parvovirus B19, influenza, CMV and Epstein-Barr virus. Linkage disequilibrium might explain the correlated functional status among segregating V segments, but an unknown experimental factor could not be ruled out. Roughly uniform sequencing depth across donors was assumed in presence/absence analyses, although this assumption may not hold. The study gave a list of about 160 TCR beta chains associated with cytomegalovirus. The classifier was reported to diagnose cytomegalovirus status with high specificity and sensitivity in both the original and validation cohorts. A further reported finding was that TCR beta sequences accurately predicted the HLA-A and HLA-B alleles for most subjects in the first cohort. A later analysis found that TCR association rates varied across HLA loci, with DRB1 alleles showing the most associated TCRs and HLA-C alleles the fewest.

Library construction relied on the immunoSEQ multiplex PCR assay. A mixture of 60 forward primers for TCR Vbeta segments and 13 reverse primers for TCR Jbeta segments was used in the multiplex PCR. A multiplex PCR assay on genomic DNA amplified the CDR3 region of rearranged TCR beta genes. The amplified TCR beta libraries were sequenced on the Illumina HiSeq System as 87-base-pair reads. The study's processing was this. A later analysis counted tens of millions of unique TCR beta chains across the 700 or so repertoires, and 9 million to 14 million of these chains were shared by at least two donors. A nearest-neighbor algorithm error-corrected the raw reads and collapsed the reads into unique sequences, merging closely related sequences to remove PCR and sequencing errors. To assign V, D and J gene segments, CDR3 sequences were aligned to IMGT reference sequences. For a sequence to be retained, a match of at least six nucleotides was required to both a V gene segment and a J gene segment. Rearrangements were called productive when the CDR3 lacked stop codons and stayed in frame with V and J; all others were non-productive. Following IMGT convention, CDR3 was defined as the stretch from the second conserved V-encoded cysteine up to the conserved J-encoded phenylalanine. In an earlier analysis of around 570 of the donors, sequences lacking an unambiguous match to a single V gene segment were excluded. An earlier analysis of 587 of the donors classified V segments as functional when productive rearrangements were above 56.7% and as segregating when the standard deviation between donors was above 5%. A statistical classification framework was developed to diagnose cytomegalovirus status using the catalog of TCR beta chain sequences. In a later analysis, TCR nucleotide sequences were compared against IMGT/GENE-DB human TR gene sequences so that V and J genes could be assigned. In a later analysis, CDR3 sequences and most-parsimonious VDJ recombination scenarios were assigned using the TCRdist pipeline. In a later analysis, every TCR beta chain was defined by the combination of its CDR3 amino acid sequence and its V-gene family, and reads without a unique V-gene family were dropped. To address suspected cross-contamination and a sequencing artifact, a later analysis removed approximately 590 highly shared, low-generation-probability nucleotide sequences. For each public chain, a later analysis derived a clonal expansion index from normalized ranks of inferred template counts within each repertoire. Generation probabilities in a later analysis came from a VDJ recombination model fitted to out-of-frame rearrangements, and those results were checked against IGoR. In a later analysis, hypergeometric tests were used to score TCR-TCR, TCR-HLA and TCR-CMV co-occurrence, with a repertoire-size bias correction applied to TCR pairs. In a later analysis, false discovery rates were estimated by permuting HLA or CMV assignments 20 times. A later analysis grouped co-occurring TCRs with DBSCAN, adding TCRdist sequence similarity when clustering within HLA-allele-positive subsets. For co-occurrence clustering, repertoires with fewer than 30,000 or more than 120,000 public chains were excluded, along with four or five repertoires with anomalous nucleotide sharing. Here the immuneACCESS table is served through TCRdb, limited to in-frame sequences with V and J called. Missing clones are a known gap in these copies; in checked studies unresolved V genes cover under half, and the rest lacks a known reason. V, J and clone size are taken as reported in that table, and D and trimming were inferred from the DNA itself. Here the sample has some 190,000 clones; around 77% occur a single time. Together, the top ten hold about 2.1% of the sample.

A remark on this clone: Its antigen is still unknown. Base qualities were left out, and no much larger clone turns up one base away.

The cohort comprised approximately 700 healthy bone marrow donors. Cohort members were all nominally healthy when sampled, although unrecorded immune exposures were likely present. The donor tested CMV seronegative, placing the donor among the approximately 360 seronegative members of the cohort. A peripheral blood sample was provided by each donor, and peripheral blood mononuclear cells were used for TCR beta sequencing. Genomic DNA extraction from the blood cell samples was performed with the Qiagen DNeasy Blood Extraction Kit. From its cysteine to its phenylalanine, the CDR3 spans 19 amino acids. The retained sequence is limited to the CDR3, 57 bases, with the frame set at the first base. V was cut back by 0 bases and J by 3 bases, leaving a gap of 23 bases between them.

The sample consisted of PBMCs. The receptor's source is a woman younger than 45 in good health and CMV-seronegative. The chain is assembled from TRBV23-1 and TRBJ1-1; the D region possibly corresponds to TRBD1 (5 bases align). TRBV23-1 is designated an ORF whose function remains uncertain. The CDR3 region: CASSQSQAERRGGDTEAFF. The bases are TGCGCCAGCAGTCAATCTCAGGCGGAGAGGCGGGGGGGGGACACTGAAGCTTTCTTT.